The sequence of this T cell receptor beta chain was determined in a study of blood T cell repertoires in COVID-19. Turning to the study itself: Acute and convalescent COVID-19 specimens originated in the United States, Italy and Spain. T cells, B-cell-depleted T cells, or PBMCs supplied cDNA or gDNA.

This table comes from immunoSEQ multiplex PCR, and its TCRdb copy is limited to in-frame clones, with some not included. The sample includes 300,000 to 400,000 clones, approximately 90% of them seen just once. Individuals aged about 18 to 95 years were recruited from 24 US areas. Clinical history as reported by participants underpinned cohort assignment. The CDR3 runs 14 residues. Trimming removed 6 bases from V and 0 bases from J, with 9 bases in between. The germline V gene has CDR1 SNHLY and CDR2 FYNNEI. This sequence originates from a woman between 18 and 29 years old who had recovered from COVID-19. The chain joins TRBV2 to TRBJ1-5; no definite D call. The sample comprised PBMCs or T cells enriched from blood (not recorded which). As DNA, the CDR3 is TGTGCCAGCAGGTACTTAAATAGCAATCAGCCCCAGCATTTT. It encodes CASRYLNSNQPQHF.